A single sample gave rise to the 16 T cell receptor beta chains below, sequenced in a study of cytomegalovirus exposure and HLA in healthy donors. The PCR made use of 60 Vbeta and 13 Jbeta primers. Sequencing used immunoSEQ multiplex PCR; TCRdb keeps in-frame clones, though not all of them. The sample has about 220,000 clones, approximately 82% seen once. Sequenced: PBMCs. These receptors came from a man between 18 and 35 years old in good health and CMV-seronegative.

This clone was seen a single time. The chain uses TRBV5-4 and TRBJ2-3, with TRBD2 matching over 13 bases. The V segment lost 1 base and the J segment 4 bases; nucleotides outside the gene matches: 6. This CDR3 comprises 17 residues. CDR1 and CDR2 (germline): SGHNT, YYREEE (reference sequence). CDR3 sequence: CASSLRTSGSFADTQYF. In nucleotides, the CDR3 is TGTGCCAGCAGCTTGAGGACTAGCGGGAGTTTCGCAGATACGCAGTATTTT.

This chain connects TRBV11-2 to TRBJ2-7; the D gene is possibly TRBD2 (5 bases). In germline, CDR1 is SGHAT, CDR2 FQNNGV. The V and J ends lost 5 bases and 0 bases respectively, with 20 bases between them. CDR3 length: 17 amino acids. The CDR3 sequence is CASSPFVGIASSYEQYF. CDR3 DNA: TGTGCCAGCAGCCCCTTTGTGGGAATAGCGTCCTCCTACGAGCAGTACTTC.

About this clone itself: Relative to the germline gene, one junction end is altered; a read error may explain this. This chain joins TRBV7-9 and TRBJ2-7; D gene ambiguous. This CDR3 contains 12 residues. Germline V CDR1 and CDR2: SEHNR, FQNEAQ (reference sequence). The CDR3 sequence is CSSSFIVYEQYF. In nucleotides, the CDR3 is TGTTCCAGCAGCTTTATCGTTTACGAGCAGTACTTC. The full variable domain, in which reference TRBV7-9 and TRBJ2-7 provide the parts outside the CDR3, is DTGVSQNPRHKITKRGQNVTFRCDPISEHNRLYWYRQTLGQGPEFLTYFQNEAQLEKSRLLSDRFSAERPKGSFSTLEIQRTEQGDSAMYLCSSSFIVYEQYFGPGTRLTVT.

J is TRBJ2-3 and V is TRBV27; 9 bases align to TRBD2. Germline V gives CDR1 MNHEY, CDR2 SMNVEV (reference sequence). With 6 bases clipped from V and 3 bases from J, the junction kept 13 bases outside the gene matches. This CDR3 has 17 residues. CDR3 residues: CASSPGTSLFGTDTQYF. The DNA for the CDR3 is TGTGCCAGCAGCCCCGGGACTAGCTTATTTGGGACAGATACGCAGTATTTT.

This chain connects TRBV15 to TRBJ2-1, with D unclear. This CDR3 comprises 16 residues. V lost 1 base and J lost 0, with 10 bases in between. Germline V gives CDR1 LNHNV, CDR2 YYDKDF (reference sequence). The CDR3 sequence: CATSRGSLGSYNEQFF. CDR3 nucleotides: TGTGCCACCAGCAGAGGGTCCCTAGGCTCCTACAATGAGCAGTTCTTC.

The V gene is TRBV25-1, the J gene TRBJ2-1; no clear D. Looked up from germline, CDR1 is MGHDK and CDR2 is SYGVNS. This CDR3 spans 13 amino acids. V was shortened by 2 bases and J by 10 bases, with 12 bases between the two germline ends. This chain's CDR3 is CASSEIQSLEQFF. The CDR3 region has the DNA TGTGCCAGCAGTGAAATCCAATCATTGGAGCAGTTCTTC. The whole variable domain, filled in from reference TRBV25-1 and TRBJ2-1, reads EADIYQTPRYLVIGTGKKITLECSQTMGHDKMYWYQQDPGMELHLIHYSYGVNSTEKGDLSSESTVSRIRTEHFPLTLESARPSHTSQYLCASSEIQSLEQFFGPGTRLTVL.

V is TRBV6-5 and J is TRBJ2-7; TRBD2 agrees at 8 bases. Looked up from germline, CDR1 is MNHEY and CDR2 is SVGAGI. CDR3 size: 16 residues. V shed 2 bases, J shed 5 bases, and the junction held 11 bases outside the gene matches. CDR3 protein: CASSYPSGSNPNEQYF. The DNA for the CDR3 is TGTGCCAGCAGTTACCCGAGCGGGAGTAACCCCAACGAGCAGTACTTC.

The chain combines TRBV5-1 with TRBJ2-7; 9 bases line up with TRBD1. This CDR3 has 13 amino acids. V trimming: 4 bases; J trimming: 6 bases; junction bases outside the gene matches: 5. Germline loops: CDR1 SGHRS, CDR2 YFSETQ. The CDR3 coding sequence is TGCGCCAGCAGCCCGGGACAGGGATCCGAGCAGTACTTC. Translating gives CASSPGQGSEQYF. The variable domain in full, with the rest retrieved from reference TRBV5-1 and TRBJ2-7, is KAGVTQTPRYLIKTRGQQVTLSCSPISGHRSVSWYQQTPGQGLQFLFEYFSETQRNKGNFPGRFSGRQFSNSRSEMNVSTLELGDSALYLCASSPGQGSEQYFGPGTRLTVT.

The V call is TRBV9, the J call TRBJ1-2, with 7 bases aligning to TRBD1. CDR3 length: 15 residues. The junction had 10 bases not matched to a gene; V was cut back by 3 bases and J by 5 bases. The germline V gene encodes CDR1 SGDLS and CDR2 YYNGEE. The CDR3, as DNA: TGTGCCAGCAGCGGAACCCCGGGACAGCCTTATGGCTACACCTTC. It codes for CASSGTPGQPYGYTF.

This clone came up once. The genes are TRBV7-9 and TRBJ2-1; 9 bases agree with TRBD2. CDR1 and CDR2 from the germline V gene are SEHNR and FQNEAQ (reference sequence). The ends lost 5 bases at V and 1 base at J; junction bases unmatched: 3. This CDR3 has 15 residues. The CDR3 bases are TGTGCCAGCAGCGATACTAGCGGGTCCTACAATGAGCAGTTCTTC. Translated: CASSDTSGSYNEQFF.

This clone came up once. The chain is built from TRBV30 and TRBJ1-1; perhaps TRBD1 as D (6 bases). CDR3 size: 12 residues. The V end was cut by 5 bases, the J end by 5 bases, with 12 bases between. Germline CDR1 and CDR2: GTSNPN and SVGIG (reference sequence). CDR3 bases: TGTGCCTGGGTCTACGGACAGACTGAAGCTTTCTTT. Translation gives CAWVYGQTEAFF.

The rearrangement joins TRBV5-1 to TRBJ2-5; D might be TRBD2 (6 bases). Germline V gives CDR1 SGHRS, CDR2 YFSETQ. Trimming stripped 4 bases from V and 0 bases from J, with 10 bases between. The length of the CDR3 is 14 residues. Written as DNA, the CDR3 is TGCGCCAGCAGCAAGACTAGGAACCAAGAGACCCAGTACTTC. Its protein is CASSKTRNQETQYF.

This sequence joins TRBV28 and TRBJ1-2, with 7 bases fitting TRBD1. Germline trimming cut 2 bases from V and 4 bases from J; bases unmatched to any gene: 7. From germline, CDR1 is MDHEN and CDR2 SYDVKM. The CDR3 contains 15 residues. CDR3 sequence reads: CASSLGTGAPYGYTF. The CDR3 region has the DNA TGTGCCAGCAGTTTAGGAACAGGGGCCCCCTATGGCTACACCTTC.

This clone was counted a few times. The rearrangement links TRBV28 to TRBJ2-7; weak D call: TRBD1 (5 bases). Germline-derived CDR1 and CDR2 are MDHEN and SYDVKM. The CDR3 is made up of 15 amino acids. Deletions cut 6 bases from V and 0 bases from J, with 15 bases between. The CDR3, as DNA: TGTGCCAGCAGGGATGACAGCTCTCCCTCCTACGAGCAGTACTTC. Encoded protein: CASRDDSSPSYEQYF.

J is TRBJ2-7 and V is TRBV6-1, with D maybe TRBD2 (6 bases). Germline V gene data show CDR1 as MNHNS and CDR2 as SASEGT. V was trimmed by 1 base and J by 3 bases, leaving 25 bases between them. This CDR3 spans 19 amino acids. CDR3 protein: CASSEVTTWPGAPGYEQYF. In DNA form, the CDR3 reads TGTGCCAGCAGTGAAGTGACGACTTGGCCGGGAGCCCCGGGCTACGAGCAGTACTTC.

V is TRBV25-1 and J is TRBJ2-3; 9 nucleotides agree with TRBD1. This CDR3 has 15 amino acids. Germline-derived CDR1 and CDR2 are MGHDK and SYGVNS. J gave up 1 base and V 6 bases, and 5 bases lay outside the gene matches. In DNA form, the CDR3 reads TGTGCCAGCAGCCTACAGGGGGCGGGCACAGATACGCAGTATTTT. Translation: CASSLQGAGTDTQYF.